This is a list of T cell receptor beta chains from one sample in a study of CD4+ T cells in melanoma. Clones were read by immunoSEQ multiplex PCR, and TCRdb kept only the in-frame ones, dropping some. The repertoire consists of about 7,100 clones, with about 56% occurring once and the leading ten covering about 16%. Input material: cells from a culture (not recorded whether cultured in vitro). Every receptor here comes from a human donor with melanoma. CDR3s include the opening cysteine and the closing phenylalanine or tryptophan. The D gene is left open where the match is weak. Clone size is stated in some rows and not others, as once, few, many or a class when expanded.

TRBV19	TRBJ2-5	-	-	TGTGCCAGTAGTATTCGGGGCTGGGAGACCCAGTACTTC	CASSIRGWETQYF
TRBV15	TRBJ2-7	few	-	TGTGCCACCAGCAGAGACGACACATTGTTGGGACTGCCCTACGAGCAGTACTTC	CATSRDDTLLGLPYEQYF
TRBV29-1	TRBJ1-1	-	-	TGCAGCGTTGCTCGCCCCCGACTGGGTGAAGCTTTCTTT	CSVARPRLGEAFF
TRBV29-1	TRBJ2-5	-	-	TGCAGCGTTGAAGGGAGAGGCGAGACCCAGTACTTC	CSVEGRGETQYF
TRBV9	TRBJ1-3	few	-	TGTGCCAGCAGCGTAGGGAATTCTGGAAACACCATATATTTT	CASSVGNSGNTIYF
TRBV5-4	TRBJ2-7	-	-	TGTGCCAGCAGCTCCCGGGCGGGGGCCTATTCCGAGCAGTACTTC	CASSSRAGAYSEQYF
TRBV15	TRBJ1-2	once	-	TGTGCCACCAGCAGAGATGGAATCGGGGATTATGGCTACACCTTC	CATSRDGIGDYGYTF
TRBV28	TRBJ1-2	once	TRBD1	TGTGCCAGCAGGGGACAGGGGGCTCTCGCTAACTATGGCTACACCTTC	CASRGQGALANYGYTF
TRBV5-1	TRBJ1-2	-	-	TGCGCCAGCAGCTTGGTAGGGAACTATGGCTACACCTTC	CASSLVGNYGYTF
TRBV4-1	TRBJ2-1	few	-	TGCGCCAGCAGCCCGGGACCGCCCTCTCCCCCGCAGTTCTTC	CASSPGPPSPPQFF